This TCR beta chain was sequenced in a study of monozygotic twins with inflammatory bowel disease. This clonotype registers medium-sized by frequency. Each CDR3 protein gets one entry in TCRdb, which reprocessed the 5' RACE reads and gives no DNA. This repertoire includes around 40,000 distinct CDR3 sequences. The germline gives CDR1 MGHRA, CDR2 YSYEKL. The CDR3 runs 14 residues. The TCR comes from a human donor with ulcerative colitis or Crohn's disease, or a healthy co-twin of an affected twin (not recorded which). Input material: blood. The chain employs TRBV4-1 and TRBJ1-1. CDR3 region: CASSQDNWNTEAFF.